This T cell receptor beta chain is from a study of shared clonotypes between healthy human individuals. CD45RO-negative CD8 cells positively selected for CCR7 made up the naive population, which excluded terminally differentiated effector memory CD45RA+ cells. The junction had 6 bases not matched to a gene; V was cut back by 0 bases and J by 5 bases. CDR3 size: 16 residues. Germline V gene lookup returns CDR1 MGHRA and CDR2 YSYEKL. The assay was run at deep level. Clones were sequenced by immunoSEQ multiplex PCR, and TCRdb holds only the in-frame ones, with some missing. This sample carries roughly 600,000 clones, about 98% of them seen once, and the ten largest clones take approximately 0.3%. Points from the study as a whole: The study found about 5.1% of naive CD4 clonotypes shared across a handful of donors. Sorted-subset sequencing, rarefaction showed, was incomplete despite large depth.

Concerning this clone: No antigen is known for it.

Sequencing was performed on naive CD8+ T cells sorted from blood. The rearrangement links TRBV4-1 to TRBJ2-5; 10 bases are shared with TRBD1. The receptor was isolated from a man younger than 40 in good health. The CDR3 sequence: CASSQDWTGGRETQYF. The CDR3 DNA follows: TGCGCCAGCAGCCAAGATTGGACAGGGGGGAGGGAGACCCAGTACTTC.